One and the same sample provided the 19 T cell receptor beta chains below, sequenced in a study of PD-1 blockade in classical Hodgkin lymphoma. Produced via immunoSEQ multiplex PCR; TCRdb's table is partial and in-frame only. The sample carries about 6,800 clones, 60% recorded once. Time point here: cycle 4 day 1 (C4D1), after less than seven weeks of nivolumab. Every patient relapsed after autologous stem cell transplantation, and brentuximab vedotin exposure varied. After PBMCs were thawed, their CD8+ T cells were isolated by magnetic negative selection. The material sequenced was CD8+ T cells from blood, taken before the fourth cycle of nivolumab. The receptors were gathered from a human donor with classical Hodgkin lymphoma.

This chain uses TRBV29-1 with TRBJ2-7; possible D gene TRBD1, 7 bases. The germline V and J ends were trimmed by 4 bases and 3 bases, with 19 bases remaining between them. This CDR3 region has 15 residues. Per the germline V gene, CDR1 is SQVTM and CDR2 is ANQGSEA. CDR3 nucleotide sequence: TGCAGCGTTGCCGGCGACAGGGACTTAATCTACGAGCAGTACTTC. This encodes CSVAGDRDLIYEQYF.

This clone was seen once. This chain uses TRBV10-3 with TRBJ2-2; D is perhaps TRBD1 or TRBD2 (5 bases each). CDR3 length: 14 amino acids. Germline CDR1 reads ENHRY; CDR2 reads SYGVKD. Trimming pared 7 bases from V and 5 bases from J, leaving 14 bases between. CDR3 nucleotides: TGTGCCATCAAACTGGGGGTTGGGACCGGGGAGCTGTTTTTT. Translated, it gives CAIKLGVGTGELFF.

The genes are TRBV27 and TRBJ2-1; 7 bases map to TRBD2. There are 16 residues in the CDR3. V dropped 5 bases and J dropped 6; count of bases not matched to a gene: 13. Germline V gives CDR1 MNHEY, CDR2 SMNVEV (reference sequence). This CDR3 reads CASSADSRELINEQFF. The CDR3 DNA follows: TGTGCCAGCAGTGCGGACTCGCGGGAGTTAATCAATGAGCAGTTCTTC.

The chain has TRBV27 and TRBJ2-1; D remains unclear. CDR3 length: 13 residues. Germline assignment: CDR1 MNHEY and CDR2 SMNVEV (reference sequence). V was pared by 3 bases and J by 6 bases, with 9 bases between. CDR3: CASSFNRPNEQFF. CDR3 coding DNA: TGTGCCAGCAGTTTTAATCGGCCCAATGAGCAGTTCTTC.

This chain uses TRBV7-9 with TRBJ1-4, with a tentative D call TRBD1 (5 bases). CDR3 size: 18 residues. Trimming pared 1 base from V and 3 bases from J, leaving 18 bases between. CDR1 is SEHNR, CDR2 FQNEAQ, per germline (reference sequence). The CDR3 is CASSLVTYPGTPNEKLFF. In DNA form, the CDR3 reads TGTGCCAGCAGCTTAGTAACCTACCCCGGGACTCCTAATGAAAAACTGTTTTTT. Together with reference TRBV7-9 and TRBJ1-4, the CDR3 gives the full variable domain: DTGVSQNPRHKITKRGQNVTFRCDPISEHNRLYWYRQTLGQGPEFLTYFQNEAQLEKSRLLSDRFSAERPKGSFSTLEIQRTEQGDSAMYLCASSLVTYPGTPNEKLFFGSGTQLSVL.

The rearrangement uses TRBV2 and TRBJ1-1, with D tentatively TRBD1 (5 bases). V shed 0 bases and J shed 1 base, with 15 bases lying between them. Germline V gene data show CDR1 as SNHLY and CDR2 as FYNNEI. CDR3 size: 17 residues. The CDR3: CASSEARGTSRNTEAFF. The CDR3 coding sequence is TGTGCCAGCAGTGAAGCCCGGGGGACTAGTAGGAACACTGAAGCTTTCTTT.

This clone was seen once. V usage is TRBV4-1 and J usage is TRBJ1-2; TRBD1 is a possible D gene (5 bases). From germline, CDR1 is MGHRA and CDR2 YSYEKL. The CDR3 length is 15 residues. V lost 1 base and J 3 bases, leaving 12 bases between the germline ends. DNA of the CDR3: TGCGCCAGCAGCCAAGGGGAGGGCAGGGACTATGGCTACACCTTC. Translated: CASSQGEGRDYGYTF.

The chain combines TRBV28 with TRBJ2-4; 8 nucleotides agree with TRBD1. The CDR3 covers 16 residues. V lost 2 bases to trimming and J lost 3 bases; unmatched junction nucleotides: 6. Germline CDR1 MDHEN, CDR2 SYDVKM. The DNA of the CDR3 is TGTGCCAGCAGTTTAGTCCCAGGGGGCCGCAAAAACATTCAGTACTTC. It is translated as CASSLVPGGRKNIQYF.

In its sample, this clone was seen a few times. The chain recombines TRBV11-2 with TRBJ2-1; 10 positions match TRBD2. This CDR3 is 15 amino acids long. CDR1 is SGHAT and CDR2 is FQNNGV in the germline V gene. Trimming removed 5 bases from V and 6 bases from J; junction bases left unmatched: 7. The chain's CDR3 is CASSPLAGVGNEQFF. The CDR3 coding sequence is TGTGCCAGCAGCCCCCTAGCGGGAGTAGGCAATGAGCAGTTCTTC.

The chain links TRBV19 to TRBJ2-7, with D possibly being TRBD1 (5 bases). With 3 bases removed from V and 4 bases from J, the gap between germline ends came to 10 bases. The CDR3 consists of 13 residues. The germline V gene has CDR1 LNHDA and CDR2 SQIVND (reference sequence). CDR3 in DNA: TGTGCCAGTAGTATGGGGCACCGTTACGAGCAGTACTTC. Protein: CASSMGHRYEQYF.

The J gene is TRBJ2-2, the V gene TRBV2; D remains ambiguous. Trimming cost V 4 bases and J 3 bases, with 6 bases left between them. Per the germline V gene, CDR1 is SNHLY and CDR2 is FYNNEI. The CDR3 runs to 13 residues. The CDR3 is CASSVGDTGELFF. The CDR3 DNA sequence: TGTGCCAGCAGTGTTGGGGACACCGGGGAGCTGTTTTTT.

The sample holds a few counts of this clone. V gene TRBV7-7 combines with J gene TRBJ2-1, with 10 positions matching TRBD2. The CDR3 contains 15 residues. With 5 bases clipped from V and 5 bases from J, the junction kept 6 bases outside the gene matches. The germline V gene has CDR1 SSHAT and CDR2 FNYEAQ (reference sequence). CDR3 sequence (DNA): TGTGCCAGCAGCCCGGGACTAGCGACGGACAATGAGCAGTTCTTC. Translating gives CASSPGLATDNEQFF.

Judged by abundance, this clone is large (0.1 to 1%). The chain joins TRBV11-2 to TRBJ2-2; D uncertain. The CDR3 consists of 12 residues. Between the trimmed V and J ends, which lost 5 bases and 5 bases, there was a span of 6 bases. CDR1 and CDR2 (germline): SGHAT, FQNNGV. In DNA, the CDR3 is TGTGCCAGCAGCGTCAGAACCGGGGAGCTGTTTTTT. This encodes CASSVRTGELFF.

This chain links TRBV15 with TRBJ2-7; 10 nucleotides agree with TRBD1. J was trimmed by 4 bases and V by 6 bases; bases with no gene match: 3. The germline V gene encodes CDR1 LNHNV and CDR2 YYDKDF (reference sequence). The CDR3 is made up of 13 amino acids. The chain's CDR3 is CATSQDRGYEQYF. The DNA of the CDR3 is TGTGCCACCAGTCAGGACAGGGGGTACGAGCAGTACTTC.

The CDR3 DNA follows: TGTGCCAGCAGCCCGCGGACTAGCTCTAATGAGCAGTTCTTC. Residues: CASSPRTSSNEQFF. The gene calls are TRBV11-2 and TRBJ2-1, with 8 positions matching TRBD2. CDR1 and CDR2 from the germline V gene are SGHAT and FQNNGV. This CDR3 region has 14 residues. Trimming cost V 5 bases and J 7 bases; bases outside gene matches: 7.

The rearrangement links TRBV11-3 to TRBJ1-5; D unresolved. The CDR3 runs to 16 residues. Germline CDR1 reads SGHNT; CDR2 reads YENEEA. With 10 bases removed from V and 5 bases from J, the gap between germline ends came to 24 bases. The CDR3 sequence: CAIIRRRGKCHQPQHF. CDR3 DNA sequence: TGTGCCATCATTAGGCGGAGAGGGAAGTGCCATCAGCCCCAGCATTTT.

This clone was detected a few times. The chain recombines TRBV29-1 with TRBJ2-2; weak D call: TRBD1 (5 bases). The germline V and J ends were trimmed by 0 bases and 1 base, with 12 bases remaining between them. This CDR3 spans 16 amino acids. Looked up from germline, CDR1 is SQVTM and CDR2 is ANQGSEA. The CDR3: CSVEDRGTLNTGELFF. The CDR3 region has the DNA TGCAGCGTTGAAGATAGGGGAACTCTGAACACCGGGGAGCTGTTTTTT.

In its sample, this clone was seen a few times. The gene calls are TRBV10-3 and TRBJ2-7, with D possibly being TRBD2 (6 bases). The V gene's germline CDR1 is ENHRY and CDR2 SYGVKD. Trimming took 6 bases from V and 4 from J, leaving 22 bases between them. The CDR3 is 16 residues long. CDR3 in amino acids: CAIRDLSGVGGYEQYF. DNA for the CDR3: TGTGCCATCAGGGACCTTAGCGGAGTGGGGGGATACGAGCAGTACTTC.

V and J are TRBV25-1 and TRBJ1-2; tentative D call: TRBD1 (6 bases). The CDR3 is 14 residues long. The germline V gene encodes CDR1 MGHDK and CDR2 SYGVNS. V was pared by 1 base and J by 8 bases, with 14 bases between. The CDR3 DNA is TGTGCCAGCAGTGAATTGGGGGTGCAGGGGGGCTACACCTTC. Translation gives CASSELGVQGGYTF.